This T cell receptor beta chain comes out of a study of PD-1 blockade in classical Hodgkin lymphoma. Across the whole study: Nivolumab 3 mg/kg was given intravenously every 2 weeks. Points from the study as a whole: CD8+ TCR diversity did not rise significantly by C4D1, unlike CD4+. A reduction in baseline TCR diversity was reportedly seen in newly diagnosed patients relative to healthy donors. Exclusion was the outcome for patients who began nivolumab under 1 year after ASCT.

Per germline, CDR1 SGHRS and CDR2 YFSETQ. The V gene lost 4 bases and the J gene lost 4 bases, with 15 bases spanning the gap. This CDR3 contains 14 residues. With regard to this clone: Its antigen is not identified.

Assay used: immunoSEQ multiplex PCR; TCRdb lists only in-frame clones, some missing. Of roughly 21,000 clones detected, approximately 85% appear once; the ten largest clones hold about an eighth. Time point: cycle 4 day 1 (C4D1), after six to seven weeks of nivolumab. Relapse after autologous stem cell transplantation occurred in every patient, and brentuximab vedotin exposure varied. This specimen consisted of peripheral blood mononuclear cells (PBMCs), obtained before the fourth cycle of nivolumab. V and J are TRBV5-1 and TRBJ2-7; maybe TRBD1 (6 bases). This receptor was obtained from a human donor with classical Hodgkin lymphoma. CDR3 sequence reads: CASSPIGTSYEQYF. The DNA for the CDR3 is TGCGCCAGCAGCCCTATAGGGACATCATACGAGCAGTACTTC.